The 28 T cell receptor beta chains reported below all come from one sample, sequenced in a study of blood T cells in healthy people across ages (dated by TCRdb to about 2015). Receptors were amplified or captured by 5' RACE. These reads were obtained on an Illumina HiSeq 2500. The second PCR ran for about 7 to 11 cycles and used a J-beta primer mix along with a sample-barcoded 5' primer. TCRdb took the public reads, trimmed them with fastp at Q25, ran MiXCR for clone calling and kept in-frame beta chains. Each entry is one CDR3 protein sequence, shown with its most common DNA and genes. This sample is represented by 1.5 million to 2 million distinct CDR3 sequences; approximately 50% of them were singletons. 2% to 2.5% of the sample is held by the ten biggest clonotypes. Input material: blood. The receptor set was obtained from a woman aged 40 to 50 in good health.

This clonotype was seen a handful of times. This rearrangement joins TRBV6-2 or TRBV6-3 to TRBJ2-1; TRBD1 agrees at 8 bases. V trimming: 6 bases; J trimming: 11 bases; junction bases outside the gene matches: 6. This CDR3 is 12 amino acids long. Germline V gene lookup returns CDR1 MNHEY and CDR2 SVGEGT. The CDR3 DNA sequence: TGTGCCAGCAGCCTACAGGGGGTCAAGCAGTTCTTC. Its protein is CASSLQGVKQFF.

J is TRBJ2-1 and V is TRBV4-3, with D perhaps being TRBD1 or TRBD2 (6 bases each). This CDR3 has 17 amino acids. Per the germline V gene, CDR1 is LGHNA and CDR2 is YSLEER. With 1 base removed from V and 4 bases from J, the gap between germline ends came to 17 bases. The CDR3 DNA reads as TGCGCCAGCAGCCAAGGCGGGACAAGCATATTGTACAATGAGCAGTTCTTC. This codes for CASSQGGTSILYNEQFF.

In this sample, this clonotype turned up a few times. The genes are TRBV12-3 or TRBV12-4 and TRBJ2-4, with 8 bases lining up with TRBD1. Losses at the gene ends were 6 bases for V and 6 bases for J; bases not matched to a gene: 10. The CDR3 runs 15 residues. The CDR3 reads CASSAPGGFGNIQYF. DNA of the CDR3: TGTGCCAGCAGCGCTCCAGGGGGCTTCGGAAACATTCAGTACTTC.

This clonotype was seen a handful of times. The J gene is TRBJ2-7, the V gene TRBV19; D unresolved. The CDR3 sequence is 13 residues long. Trimming removed 3 bases at V and 2 bases at J, with 8 bases between. CDR1 and CDR2 from the germline V gene are LNHDA and SQIVND (reference sequence). CDR3 sequence reads: CASSIGPAYEQYF. CDR3 sequence (DNA): TGTGCCAGTAGTATTGGGCCAGCCTACGAGCAGTACTTC. Full variable domain (outside the CDR3, taken from reference TRBV19 and TRBJ2-7): DGGITQSPKYLFRKEGQNVTLSCEQNLNHDAMYWYRQDPGQGLRLIYYSQIVNDFQKGDIAEGYSVSREKKESFPLTVTSAQKNPTAFYLCASSIGPAYEQYFGPGTRLTVT.

For this clonotype: At one end the junction does not follow the germline gene, possibly because of a read error. The rearrangement links TRBV5-1 to TRBJ2-6; the D gene is possibly TRBD2 (5 bases). Germline V gives CDR1 SGHRS, CDR2 YFSETQ. The CDR3 sequence is 16 residues long. CDR3 loop: CANSLASGSGANVLTF. The CDR3 DNA follows: TGCGCCAACAGCTTGGCCAGCGGCTCTGGGGCCAACGTCCTGACTTTC.

The chain carries TRBV4-3 and TRBJ2-3, with D uncertain. Trimming removed 3 bases at V and 0 bases at J, with 10 bases between. The CDR3 contains 15 residues. In germline, CDR1 is LGHNA, CDR2 YSLEER. CDR3 DNA sequence: TGCGCCAGCAGCCAGACCCAAACTAGCACAGATACGCAGTATTTT. Translating gives CASSQTQTSTDTQYF.

This clonotype was counted a few times. The chain uses TRBV7-2 and TRBJ2-1; TRBD1 aligns across 7 bases. Germline V gene lookup returns CDR1 SGHTA and CDR2 FQGNSA. J lost 7 bases, V lost 1 base, and 7 bases had no gene match. The CDR3 totals 15 residues. The CDR3 reads CASSLVQGIRNEQFF. The CDR3 DNA is TGTGCCAGCAGCTTAGTACAGGGGATCAGGAATGAGCAGTTCTTC.

This clonotype was seen a few times. The chain recombines TRBV5-6 with TRBJ2-3; either TRBD1 or TRBD2 may fit D (6 bases each). V lost 4 bases and J lost 4, with 16 bases in between. The CDR3 loop spans 15 amino acids. Germline lookup yields CDR1 SGHDT and CDR2 YYEEEE. The CDR3 protein is CASSAGHGAADTQYF. CDR3 in DNA: TGTGCCAGCAGCGCGGGACACGGAGCGGCAGATACGCAGTATTTT.

This clonotype was recorded at least ten times. The V gene is TRBV27, the J gene TRBJ2-4; 8 bases fit TRBD1. The V segment lost 5 bases and the J segment 1 base; nucleotides outside the gene matches: 1. The CDR3 is 14 amino acids. Per germline, CDR1 MNHEY and CDR2 SMNVEV (reference sequence). The chain's CDR3 is CASSRQGAKNIQYF. CDR3 DNA sequence: TGTGCCAGCAGTAGACAGGGGGCCAAAAACATTCAGTACTTC.

This chain uses TRBV5-1 with TRBJ2-6, with 10 bases matching TRBD2. Germline V gene lookup returns CDR1 SGHRS and CDR2 YFSETQ. Trimming cost V 0 bases and J 2 bases; bases outside gene matches: 5. The CDR3 extends over 18 amino acids. The CDR3 protein is CASSLALAGLTGANVLTF. Written as DNA, the CDR3 is TGCGCCAGCAGCTTGGCACTAGCGGGGCTGACTGGGGCCAACGTCCTGACTTTC.

This chain uses TRBV12-3 or TRBV12-4 with TRBJ2-1; D is perhaps TRBD1 (5 bases). The CDR3 spans 12 residues. V lost 3 bases and J lost 9, with 9 bases in between. CDR3 sequence: CASSFRGIEQFF. In DNA form, the CDR3 reads TGTGCCAGCAGTTTTAGGGGTATTGAGCAGTTCTTC.

This sequence joins TRBV6-5 and TRBJ1-2; 9 bases are a match to TRBD1. CDR3 length equals 18 residues. Unmatched junction bases numbered 14, after V lost 0 bases and J lost 6 bases. Per germline, CDR1 MNHEY and CDR2 SVGAGI. The CDR3 protein is CASSYSRTGEQGGHGYTF. The CDR3, as DNA: TGTGCCAGCAGTTACTCTCGGACAGGGGAACAAGGAGGGCATGGCTACACCTTC.

V and J are TRBV27 and TRBJ2-7; D may be TRBD2 (5 bases). The tail of the sequence fits TRBJ2-5 better, so the J call may be wrong. CDR1 MNHEY and CDR2 SMNVEV come from the germline V gene (reference sequence). The CDR3 consists of 14 residues. The CDR3, as DNA: TGTGCCAGCAGTTTAAGAGCACGGGGAGAGACCCAGTACTTC. This encodes CASSLRARGETQYF.

V is TRBV7-2 and J is TRBJ1-1; 10 positions match TRBD1. J gave up 6 bases and V 7 bases, and 5 bases lay outside the gene matches. The CDR3 totals 13 residues. Germline CDR1 is SGHTA and CDR2 is FQGNSA. The CDR3 DNA reads TGTGCCAGCAACCGGGACAGGGGCGCTGAAGCTTTCTTT. Translation gives CASNRDRGAEAFF.

The chain employs TRBV14 and TRBJ1-2, with TRBD1 identical over 12 bases. This CDR3 region has 16 residues. V trimming: 6 bases; J trimming: 8 bases; junction bases outside the gene matches: 13. CDR1 is SGHDN and CDR2 is FVKESK in the germline V gene. CDR3 nucleotide sequence: TGTGCCAGCAGTCCAAGATGGGGGACAGGGGGCCAAGGCTACACCTTC. Its protein is CASSPRWGTGGQGYTF.

V gene TRBV20-1 combines with J gene TRBJ2-7, with TRBD2 identical over 13 bases. The V gene end was trimmed by 7 bases and the J gene end by 3 bases; junction bases not matched to a gene: 0. CDR3 length: 12 amino acids. CDR1 and CDR2 from the germline V gene are DFQATT and SNEGSKA (reference sequence). The CDR3 bases are TGCAGTGGGACTAGCGGGAGCTACGAGCAGTACTTC. Encoded protein: CSGTSGSYEQYF.

This clonotype has a single count. The junction departs from the called germline gene at one end, perhaps through a read error. The CDR3 sequence: CASRKTGVVETRYF. The CDR3 DNA reads as TGTGCCAGCAGAAAAACAGGGGTAGTCGAGACCCGGTACTTC. V usage is TRBV6-5 and J usage is TRBJ2-5, with 7 nucleotides matching TRBD1. This CDR3 has 14 residues. The germline gives CDR1 MNHEY, CDR2 SVGAGI.

The rearrangement joins TRBV7-6 to TRBJ2-7; TRBD1 agrees at 8 bases. The germline V gene encodes CDR1 SGHVS and CDR2 FNYEAQ. The CDR3 contains 15 residues. V trimming: 5 bases; J trimming: 5 bases; junction bases outside the gene matches: 11. CDR3 protein: CASSKLRQGFNEQYF. CDR3 coding DNA: TGTGCCAGCAGCAAGCTTCGACAGGGGTTCAACGAGCAGTACTTC.

This sequence joins TRBV20-1 and TRBJ2-7, with unresolved D. CDR1 and CDR2 from the germline V gene are DFQATT and SNEGSKA (reference sequence). Deletions cut 2 bases from V and 3 bases from J, with 11 bases between. This CDR3 has 13 residues. The CDR3 DNA sequence: TGCAGTGCTAGAATAATAGATTACTACGAGCAGTACTTC. Translating gives CSARIIDYYEQYF.

This chain joins TRBV27 and TRBJ2-7; maybe TRBD1 (5 bases). This CDR3 spans 14 amino acids. Germline lookup yields CDR1 MNHEY and CDR2 SMNVEV (reference sequence). Deletions cut 4 bases from V and 2 bases from J, with 12 bases between. CDR3 DNA: TGTGCCAGCAGTTCCCTAGGCAGGGCCTACGAGCAGTACTTC. This gives the protein CASSSLGRAYEQYF.

This clonotype showed up just a few times. The chain links TRBV20-1 to TRBJ2-7; 9 positions agree with TRBD2. The CDR3 has 14 amino acids. The germline V gene encodes CDR1 DFQATT and CDR2 SNEGSKA (reference sequence). The ends lost 4 bases at V and 2 bases at J; junction bases unmatched: 6. CDR3 DNA: TGCAGTGCTAATAGCGGGGGCCCCCCCTACGAGCAGTACTTC. Its translation is CSANSGGPPYEQYF.

This clonotype appeared a single time. The V gene is TRBV24-1, the J gene TRBJ2-3; the match to TRBD2 covers 11 bases. The J segment lost 2 bases and the V segment lost 4 bases, leaving 7 bases of the junction unmatched. The CDR3 runs to 17 residues. Germline CDR1 and CDR2: KGHDR and SFDVKD. The CDR3 DNA follows: TGTGCCACCAGTGACCTTAAGACTAGCGGGGCCACAGATACGCAGTATTTT. Translating gives CATSDLKTSGATDTQYF.

This clonotype was counted between two and nine times. The rearrangement uses TRBV4-3 and TRBJ2-1, with D possibly TRBD2 on 5 matching bases. V dropped 4 bases and J dropped 5 bases, with 12 bases sitting between them. From germline, CDR1 is LGHNA and CDR2 YSLEER. The CDR3 spans 14 residues. CDR3 sequence reads: CASSPSGENNEQFF. The CDR3 nucleotides are TGCGCCAGCAGCCCCTCCGGGGAGAACAATGAGCAGTTCTTC.

The CDR3 loop reads CASSLEQGRWSEQFF. The CDR3 region has the DNA TGTGCCAGCAGCTTAGAGCAGGGAAGATGGAGTGAGCAGTTCTTC. The V and J genes are TRBV7-2 and TRBJ2-1; perhaps TRBD1 as D (5 bases). The CDR3 covers 15 residues. V was clipped by 1 base and J by 9 bases, with 16 bases between them. Germline values: CDR1 SGHTA, CDR2 FQGNSA. Full variable domain (rest looked up from reference TRBV7-2 and TRBJ2-1): GAGVSQSPSNKVTEKGKDVELRCDPISGHTALYWYRQSLGQGLEFLIYFQGNSAPDKSGLPSDRFSAERTGGSVSTLTIQRTQQEDSAVYLCASSLEQGRWSEQFFGPGTRLTVL.

The V and J genes are TRBV27 and TRBJ2-7, with D perhaps being TRBD1 or TRBD2 (5 bases each). Trimming removed 4 bases from V and 3 bases from J, with 16 bases in between. CDR3 length equals 15 residues. Per the germline V gene, CDR1 is MNHEY and CDR2 is SMNVEV (reference sequence). The CDR3 nucleotides read TGTGCCAGCAGTTACCGGGACCTTTGGGACTACGAGCAGTACTTC. Amino acids: CASSYRDLWDYEQYF.

The chain links TRBV9 to TRBJ1-5, with D hard to call. The V end was cut by 0 bases, the J end by 5 bases, with 12 bases between. Germline lookup yields CDR1 SGDLS and CDR2 YYNGEE. The CDR3 runs 15 residues. The CDR3 spells CASSVADTKDQPQHF. The CDR3 DNA reads as TGTGCCAGCAGCGTAGCTGACACAAAGGATCAGCCCCAGCATTTT.

This clonotype was picked up a small number of times. The V and J genes are TRBV12-3 or TRBV12-4 and TRBJ2-7; unclear D gene. Trimming stripped 4 bases from V and 3 bases from J, with 10 bases between. The length of the CDR3 is 13 residues. CDR3 in amino acids: CASSSGQIYEQYF. The CDR3 DNA reads as TGTGCCAGCAGTTCGGGTCAGATCTACGAGCAGTACTTC.

This chain links TRBV6-6 with TRBJ1-5; no firm D call. This CDR3 comprises 14 residues. Trimming pared 7 bases from V and 1 base from J, leaving 11 bases between. The germline V gene encodes CDR1 MNHNY and CDR2 SVGAGI (reference sequence). CDR3 amino acids: CASIQSSSNQPQHF. The CDR3 DNA follows: TGTGCCAGCATCCAAAGTTCCAGCAATCAGCCCCAGCATTTT.